The next 19 T cell receptor beta chains were all read from a single sample in a study of blood T cell repertoires in COVID-19. The method was immunoSEQ multiplex PCR; TCRdb's version includes in-frame clones alone and lacks a portion of them. Altogether roughly 150,000 clones are present, 70% to 85% being singletons, with the ten largest covering nearly 10%. Sequencing was performed on peripheral blood. These receptors were taken from a woman in her forties or fifties with acute or convalescent COVID-19.

The chain is built from TRBV15 and TRBJ2-7; no firm D call. Germline V CDR1 and CDR2: LNHNV, YYDKDF (reference sequence). V gave up 0 bases and J gave up 0 bases, with 15 bases separating them. The CDR3 loop spans 17 amino acids. In DNA form, the CDR3 reads TGTGCCACCAGCAGAGATCCAGGTCATCTCACCTCCTACGAGCAGTACTTC. Its protein product is CATSRDPGHLTSYEQYF. The full variable domain, rest sourced from reference TRBV15 and TRBJ2-7, is DAMVIQNPRYQVTQFGKPVTLSCSQTLNHNVMYWYQQKSSQAPKLLFHYYDKDFNNEADTPDNFQSRRPNTSFCFLDIRSPGLGDTAMYLCATSRDPGHLTSYEQYFGPGTRLTVT.

The genes are TRBV7-9 and TRBJ1-2; maybe TRBD1 (6 bases). The CDR3 totals 12 residues. Trimming took 5 bases from V and 10 from J, leaving 14 bases between them. Per germline, CDR1 SEHNR and CDR2 FQNEAQ (reference sequence). The CDR3 DNA reads as TGTGCCAGCAGCGCCTCACAGGGACCCTACACCTTC. Its translation: CASSASQGPYTF.

The CDR3 DNA reads TGTGCCAGCAGTTTACTTACAGGGGGTGAAAAACTGTTTTTT. This encodes CASSLLTGGEKLFF. This chain connects TRBV28 to TRBJ1-4; 8 nucleotides match TRBD1. The CDR3 is 14 amino acids. Germline V lookup: CDR1 MDHEN, CDR2 SYDVKM. V lost 2 bases and J lost 7; bases outside the gene matches: 3.

DNA for the CDR3: TGTGCCAGCAGACAGGACCAGAACACTGAAGCTTTCTTT. Residues: CASRQDQNTEAFF. The J gene is TRBJ1-1, the V gene TRBV5-4, with TRBD1 as a possible D gene (5 bases). CDR1 and CDR2 (germline): SGHNT, YYREEE (reference sequence). The V end lost 5 bases, the J end lost 1 base, and 9 bases lay between the germline ends. The CDR3 spans 13 residues.

The chain uses TRBV6-5 and TRBJ2-1, with 13 bases aligning to TRBD2. The CDR3 consists of 16 residues. Trimming at V came to 3 bases and at J to 8 bases, leaving 7 bases not matched to a gene. Germline assignment: CDR1 MNHEY and CDR2 SVGAGI. In DNA, the CDR3 is TGTGCCAGCAGTTATTACGGGACTAGCGGGACTCATGAGCAGTTCTTC. It yields the protein CASSYYGTSGTHEQFF.

The CDR3 region has the DNA TGTGCCAGCAGCGTCTCTGGACAGTTCAATCAGCCCCAGCATTTT. The encoded protein is CASSVSGQFNQPQHF. The rearrangement links TRBV9 to TRBJ1-5; TRBD1 might be the D (6 bases). The germline gives CDR1 SGDLS, CDR2 YYNGEE. The CDR3 has 15 residues. The V end was cut by 2 bases, the J end by 3 bases, with 12 bases between.

The chain links TRBV7-2 to TRBJ1-5, with D maybe TRBD1 (6 bases). CDR1 and CDR2 from the germline V gene are SGHTA and FQGNSA. The CDR3 runs 14 residues. Trimming stripped 5 bases from V and 3 bases from J, with 11 bases between. The CDR3 is CASSPTGANQPQHF. The CDR3 bases are TGTGCCAGCAGCCCGACAGGCGCCAATCAGCCCCAGCATTTT.

The chain is built from TRBV7-6 and TRBJ2-7; D not resolved. V was trimmed by 5 bases and J by 4 bases, leaving 18 bases between them. This CDR3 is built from 15 residues. Germline loops: CDR1 SGHVS, CDR2 FNYEAQ. The CDR3 nucleotides read TGTGCCAGCAGCCCTACTTACTTAGCTTCTTACGAGCAGTACTTC. Protein sequence: CASSPTYLASYEQYF.

The V and J genes are TRBV4-2 and TRBJ1-5; D is ambiguous. CDR1 LGHNA and CDR2 YNFKEQ come from the germline V gene. Trimming cost V 0 bases and J 7 bases, with 16 bases left between them. The CDR3 runs to 16 residues. The CDR3 DNA sequence: TGTGCCAGCAGCCAAGATCCGAGCGGGTTGCTCCAGCCCCAGCATTTT. Translating it yields CASSQDPSGLLQPQHF.

The table lists this clone with a few counts. J is TRBJ1-3 and V is TRBV28; D is perhaps TRBD1 (5 bases). The germline V gene has CDR1 MDHEN and CDR2 SYDVKM. V lost 5 bases to trimming and J lost 4 bases, with 12 bases between them. The CDR3 has 14 amino acids. In nucleotides, the CDR3 is TGTGCCAGCAGTACCCGAGGACACGGAAACACCATATATTTT. Protein sequence: CASSTRGHGNTIYF.

The genes are TRBV4-3 and TRBJ1-3; no definite D call. CDR1 LGHNA and CDR2 YSLEER come from the germline V gene. This CDR3 has 17 residues. The V end lost 1 base, the J end lost 7 bases, and 20 bases lay between the germline ends. This CDR3 reads CASSQAPLPSGINTIYF. The CDR3 region has the DNA TGCGCCAGCAGCCAAGCCCCCCTCCCTTCGGGAATTAACACCATATATTTT.

The rearrangement joins TRBV7-3 to TRBJ2-2, with 8 bases identical to TRBD2. The CDR3 is made up of 16 amino acids. V was pared by 5 bases and J by 5 bases, with 10 bases of the junction left unmatched. The germline V gene encodes CDR1 SGHTA and CDR2 FQGTGA. CDR3: CASSPGLARGTGELFF. In nucleotides, the CDR3 is TGTGCCAGCAGCCCAGGACTAGCCCGGGGGACCGGGGAGCTGTTTTTT.

This clone was counted a few times. This rearrangement joins TRBV4-2 to TRBJ2-5; the match to TRBD1 covers 11 bases. CDR3 length: 16 amino acids. Trimming took 3 bases from V and 5 from J; bases not matched to a gene: 8. The V gene's germline CDR1 is LGHNA and CDR2 YNFKEQ. CDR3 sequence: CASSHGRTGGVETQYF. CDR3 sequence (DNA): TGTGCCAGCAGCCATGGCCGGACAGGGGGCGTTGAGACCCAGTACTTC.

This clone was picked up one time. The CDR3 is CASSDGVGPYEQYF. The DNA for the CDR3 is TGTGCCAGCAGTGACGGGGTAGGCCCCTACGAGCAGTACTTC. The gene calls are TRBV6-1 and TRBJ2-7; D might be TRBD2 (5 bases). Germline loops: CDR1 MNHNS, CDR2 SASEGT. V gave up 3 bases and J gave up 2 bases, with 11 bases separating them. The CDR3 sequence is 14 residues long.

About this clone: Other DNA sequences from this sample encode an identical CDR3 as well. The chain employs TRBV6-2 or TRBV6-3 and TRBJ1-5; D is unresolved. The CDR3 loop spans 14 amino acids. The germline V gene has CDR1 MNHEY and CDR2 SVGEGT. V lost 2 bases and J 0 bases, leaving 5 bases between the germline ends. The CDR3 DNA follows: TGTGCCAGCAGTTACCGGGGTAGCAATCAGCCCCAGCATTTT. It encodes CASSYRGSNQPQHF.

J is TRBJ2-1 and V is TRBV5-1; 8 bases are a match to TRBD2. The V segment lost 1 base and the J segment 4 bases; nucleotides outside the gene matches: 4. Germline V gene sequence: CDR1 SGHRS, CDR2 YFSETQ. CDR3 length: 15 amino acids. CDR3 DNA: TGCGCCAGCAGCTTGTCGTCGGGGGGGTACAATGAGCAGTTCTTC. This translates into CASSLSSGGYNEQFF.

This sequence joins TRBV2 and TRBJ1-4; 8 bases line up with TRBD1. Trimming removed 0 bases from V and 8 bases from J; junction bases left unmatched: 5. The CDR3 loop spans 15 amino acids. Germline CDR1 SNHLY, CDR2 FYNNEI. CDR3 residues: CASSEAQGAGEKLFF. The DNA of the CDR3 is TGTGCCAGCAGTGAAGCTCAGGGGGCTGGGGAAAAACTGTTTTTT.

The V gene is TRBV24-1, the J gene TRBJ2-1, with 14 bases aligning to TRBD2. Trimming removed 5 bases from V and 2 bases from J; junction bases left unmatched: 1. Germline lookup yields CDR1 KGHDR and CDR2 SFDVKD. The CDR3 has 16 residues. The CDR3 here is CATSGGLAGAYNEQFF. The CDR3 DNA reads TGTGCCACCAGTGGGGGACTAGCGGGAGCCTACAATGAGCAGTTCTTC.

In nucleotides, the CDR3 is TGCAGCGTTGGGGACAGGGATAACTATGGCTACACCTTC. Translating it yields CSVGDRDNYGYTF. V is TRBV29-1 and J is TRBJ1-2; 9 bases fit TRBD1. The germline V gene has CDR1 SQVTM and CDR2 ANQGSEA. The J segment lost 1 base and the V segment lost 4 bases, leaving 1 base of the junction unmatched. This CDR3 comprises 13 residues.